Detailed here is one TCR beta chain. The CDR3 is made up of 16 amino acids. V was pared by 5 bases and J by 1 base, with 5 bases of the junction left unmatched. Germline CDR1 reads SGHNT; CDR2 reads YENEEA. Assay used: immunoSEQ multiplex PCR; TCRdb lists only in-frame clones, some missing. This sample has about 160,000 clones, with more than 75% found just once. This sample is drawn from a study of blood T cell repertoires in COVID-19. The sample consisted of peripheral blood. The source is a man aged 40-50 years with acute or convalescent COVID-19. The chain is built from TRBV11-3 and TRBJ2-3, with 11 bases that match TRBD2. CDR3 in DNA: TGTGCCAGCAGCCACCCGACTAGCGGGGGCACAGATACGCAGTATTTT. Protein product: CASSHPTSGGTDTQYF.